What follows are 32 T cell receptor beta chains derived from one specimen sequenced in a study of vaccination effects on CD4 cells after COVID-19. No antigen has been identified for these receptors. TCRdb's copy holds only in-frame clones and misses some; the assay was immunoSEQ multiplex PCR. There are about 69,000 clones in the sample; around four fifths occur only once, and around 0.94% lies in the top ten. With the ViraFEST assay, the study expanded antigen-specific CD4+ T cells using viral peptide pools, then sequenced them. CD4+ T cells were isolated after less than 13 days of culture. The cohort was immunized with two doses of either the BNT162b2 or mRNA-1273 vaccine. Here the sequenced sample was CD4+ T cells from PBMCs cultured with HCoV-OC43 spike peptides, taken after COVID-19 vaccination. Subset meaning: HCoV-OC43 spike overlapping peptide pool stimulation. The receptors stem from a human donor who received a COVID-19 vaccine.

This chain connects TRBV11-2 to TRBJ2-5; possible D gene TRBD1, 6 bases. The germline V gene has CDR1 SGHAT and CDR2 FQNNGV. Trimming removed 5 bases at V and 1 base at J, with 14 bases between. The CDR3 spans 15 residues. CDR3 DNA: TGTGCCAGCAGCCAGAGGGGGTTCTCCCAAGAGACCCAGTACTTC. It translates to CASSQRGFSQETQYF. The full variable domain, rest sourced from reference TRBV11-2 and TRBJ2-5, is EAGVAQSPRYKIIEKRQSVAFWCNPISGHATLYWYQQILGQGPKLLIQFQNNGVVDDSQLPKDRFSAERLKGVDSTLKIQPAKLEDSAVYLCASSQRGFSQETQYFGPGTRLLVL.

J is TRBJ2-1 and V is TRBV18; D unresolved. The CDR3 spans 12 residues. The V gene lost 3 bases and the J gene lost 8 bases, with 8 bases spanning the gap. The germline CDR1 and CDR2 sequences are KGHSH and LQKENI. Written as DNA, the CDR3 is TGTGCCAGCTCACCTGGAATCGATGAGCAGTTCTTC. Translation gives CASSPGIDEQFF.

This chain links TRBV6-4 with TRBJ1-1; a possible D gene is TRBD1 (6 bases). This CDR3 has 18 residues. Germline lookup yields CDR1 MRHNA and CDR2 SNTAGT. The V gene lost 6 bases and the J gene lost 1 base, with 24 bases spanning the gap. CDR3 amino acids: CASRPFFGSDRPNTEAFF. As DNA, the CDR3 is TGTGCCAGCAGGCCCTTTTTCGGTTCGGACAGACCGAACACTGAAGCTTTCTTT.

The gene calls are TRBV5-4 and TRBJ2-5, with D tentatively TRBD1 (5 bases). Per germline, CDR1 SGHNT and CDR2 YYREEE (reference sequence). The CDR3 length is 13 residues. Trimming cost V 4 bases and J 3 bases, with 10 bases left between them. CDR3 region: CASSRGREETQYF. As DNA, the CDR3 is TGTGCCAGCAGCAGGGGCAGGGAAGAGACCCAGTACTTC.

V is TRBV12-5 and J is TRBJ1-6; D is undetermined. Germline values: CDR1 LGHNT, CDR2 FRNRAP. The CDR3 runs 15 residues. The germline V and J ends were trimmed by 0 bases and 3 bases, with 6 bases remaining between them. The CDR3 loop reads CASGLVDVYNSPLHF. The CDR3 DNA reads TGTGCTAGTGGTTTGGTAGATGTCTATAATTCACCCCTCCACTTT.

The J gene is TRBJ2-1, the V gene TRBV14; D not resolved. Trimming took 0 bases from V and 7 from J, leaving 13 bases between them. Germline V gene lookup returns CDR1 SGHDN and CDR2 FVKESK. This CDR3 spans 15 amino acids. The CDR3 DNA follows: TGTGCCAGCAGCCAAGAAAGACCAATTCGAAATGAGCAGTTCTTC. Translated: CASSQERPIRNEQFF.

V and J are TRBV18 and TRBJ2-6; a possible D gene is TRBD2 (5 bases). V gave up 2 bases and J gave up 1 base, with 9 bases separating them. The CDR3 sequence is 16 residues long. Germline assignment: CDR1 KGHSH and CDR2 LQKENI. Written as DNA, the CDR3 is TGTGCCAGCTCACCATTGGGAGCTTCTGGGGCCAACGTCCTGACTTTC. Amino acids: CASSPLGASGANVLTF.

V is TRBV4-1 and J is TRBJ1-5, with TRBD1 identical over 9 bases. Per the germline V gene, CDR1 is MGHRA and CDR2 is YSYEKL. After removal of 2 bases from V and 2 bases from J, the junction contained 13 bases not matched to a gene. CDR3 length: 19 residues. The CDR3 bases are TGCGCCAGCAGCCAACCCCTCCCCAACAGGGGGCTTGGCAATCAGCCCCAGCATTTT. This sequence encodes CASSQPLPNRGLGNQPQHF.

J is TRBJ1-5 and V is TRBV6-5; possible D gene TRBD1, 6 bases. Germline loops: CDR1 MNHEY, CDR2 SVGAGI. V was trimmed by 5 bases and J by 6 bases, leaving 11 bases between them. The CDR3 is 13 amino acids. CDR3 loop: CASSQLQGQPQHF. The CDR3 DNA reads as TGTGCCAGCAGTCAATTACAGGGTCAGCCCCAGCATTTT.

V usage is TRBV27 and J usage is TRBJ2-6, with 10 bases that match TRBD1. The length of the CDR3 is 18 residues. Germline CDR1 reads MNHEY; CDR2 reads SMNVEV (reference sequence). V lost 1 base to trimming and J lost 4 bases; unmatched junction nucleotides: 7. The CDR3 nucleotides read TGTGCCAGCAGTTTATTGGGACAGGGGTTAACCGGGGCCAACGTCCTGACTTTC. It translates to CASSLLGQGLTGANVLTF. The full variable domain, rest sourced from reference TRBV27 and TRBJ2-6, is EAQVTQNPRYLITVTGKKLTVTCSQNMNHEYMSWYRQDPGLGLRQIYYSMNVEVTDKGDVPEGYKVSRKEKRNFPLILESPSPNQTSLYFCASSLLGQGLTGANVLTFGAGSRLTVL.

The chain combines TRBV9 with TRBJ2-5; TRBD2 is a possible D gene (6 bases). Trimming took 4 bases from V and 0 from J, leaving 22 bases between them. CDR1 SGDLS and CDR2 YYNGEE come from the germline V gene. The CDR3 runs 18 residues. This chain's CDR3 is CASSLGGGTAGYQETQYF. The CDR3 coding sequence is TGTGCCAGCAGCTTAGGTGGTGGGACGGCGGGGTACCAAGAGACCCAGTACTTC.

The rearrangement joins TRBV9 to TRBJ2-5; 14 bases align to TRBD2. The CDR3 has 16 residues. CDR1 SGDLS and CDR2 YYNGEE come from the germline V gene. V shed 0 bases, J shed 5 bases, and the junction held 3 bases outside the gene matches. Written as DNA, the CDR3 is TGTGCCAGCAGCGTAGGACTAGCGGGGGGGCCGGAGACCCAGTACTTC. It specifies CASSVGLAGGPETQYF.

V usage is TRBV29-1 and J usage is TRBJ1-1; 9 bases map to TRBD1. With 5 bases clipped from V and 3 bases from J, the junction kept 7 bases outside the gene matches. This CDR3 has 14 residues. Germline values: CDR1 SQVTM, CDR2 ANQGSEA. CDR3 loop: CSVSRTGVDTEAFF. DNA of the CDR3: TGCAGCGTTTCTCGGACAGGGGTTGACACTGAAGCTTTCTTT.

V usage is TRBV9 and J usage is TRBJ2-1, with 8 bases fitting TRBD2. J lost 0 bases, V lost 4 bases, and 9 bases had no gene match. The CDR3 consists of 17 residues. Germline assignment: CDR1 SGDLS and CDR2 YYNGEE. CDR3 sequence: CASSPGGSGFSYNEQFF. In DNA, the CDR3 is TGTGCCAGCAGCCCGGGGGGGAGCGGGTTCTCCTACAATGAGCAGTTCTTC.

The chain carries TRBV7-2 and TRBJ2-7; possibly TRBD1 for D (6 bases). In germline, CDR1 is SGHTA, CDR2 FQGNSA. CDR3 length equals 15 residues. The ends were cut back, 6 bases at V and 0 bases at J, with 15 bases in the middle. CDR3 in DNA: TGTGCCAGCAGACTCGCTGGGGGCATCTCCTACGAGCAGTACGTC. Translation gives CASRLAGGISYEQYV.

The chain joins TRBV7-3 to TRBJ1-2; 9 bases are a match to TRBD1. The length of the CDR3 is 15 residues. V was clipped by 0 bases and J by 5 bases; unmatched bases: 4. Germline CDR1 is SGHTA and CDR2 is FQGTGA. The CDR3 DNA follows: TGTGCCAGCAGCTTAACGCCCGGACAGGGGTATGGCTACACCTTC. Its protein product is CASSLTPGQGYGYTF.

The J gene is TRBJ2-7, the V gene TRBV11-1; 7 bases line up with TRBD2. V lost 2 bases, J lost 6 bases, and 4 bases stayed unmatched. The germline CDR1 and CDR2 sequences are SGHAT and FQDESV (reference sequence). This CDR3 has 13 amino acids. This chain's CDR3 is CASSLFGGGEQYV. The CDR3 DNA is TGTGCCAGCAGCTTATTTGGCGGGGGCGAGCAGTACGTC.

J is TRBJ1-2 and V is TRBV5-5; D is perhaps TRBD1 (6 bases). Germline V gene sequence: CDR1 SGHKS, CDR2 YYEKEE (reference sequence). V dropped 4 bases and J dropped 7 bases, with 11 bases sitting between them. This CDR3 is built from 12 residues. The chain's CDR3 is CASSPGEGGYTF. The CDR3 nucleotides are TGTGCCAGCAGCCCAGGGGAAGGTGGCTACACCTTC.

Here the CDR3 reads CSASPRGRLTDTQYF. The CDR3 DNA is TGCAGTGCTAGTCCTAGGGGCCGGCTCACAGATACGCAGTATTTT. This chain connects TRBV20-1 to TRBJ2-3; D is perhaps TRBD1 (5 bases). Trimming took 3 bases from V and 2 from J, leaving 15 bases between them. Germline V gene data show CDR1 as DFQATT and CDR2 as SNEGSKA (reference sequence). There are 15 residues in the CDR3.

The CDR3 nucleotides are TGTGCCAGCAGTCCGGGACAGGGTGGTAGCTACACCTTC. Its translation is CASSPGQGGSYTF. This chain connects TRBV27 to TRBJ1-2, with 9 bases aligning to TRBD1. J was trimmed by 9 bases and V by 5 bases; bases with no gene match: 7. The CDR3 spans 13 residues. The germline V gene encodes CDR1 MNHEY and CDR2 SMNVEV (reference sequence).

This clone was observed a handful of times. The chain combines TRBV18 with TRBJ2-5; a possible D gene is TRBD1 (6 bases). This CDR3 is built from 13 residues. Deletions cut 3 bases from V and 4 bases from J, with 9 bases between. CDR1 KGHSH and CDR2 LQKENI come from the germline V gene. DNA of the CDR3: TGTGCCAGCTCACCGGGCAGGGGAGAGACCCAGTACTTC. It codes for CASSPGRGETQYF.

The rearrangement joins TRBV18 to TRBJ1-1; the D is unclear. V was clipped by 5 bases and J by 6 bases, with 16 bases between them. The V gene's germline CDR1 is KGHSH and CDR2 LQKENI. This CDR3 is built from 14 residues. CDR3 residues: CASSAIGVTAEAFF. The CDR3 DNA sequence: TGTGCCAGCTCAGCAATTGGGGTCACAGCTGAAGCTTTCTTT.

The chain employs TRBV5-1 and TRBJ1-3; no firm D call. From germline, CDR1 is SGHRS and CDR2 YFSETQ. The V gene lost 4 bases and the J gene lost 0 bases, with 5 bases spanning the gap. This CDR3 contains 13 residues. The CDR3 reads CASSPGSGNTIYF. DNA of the CDR3: TGCGCCAGCAGCCCTGGCTCTGGAAACACCATATATTTT.

This sequence joins TRBV10-1 and TRBJ2-2; D is uncertain. Germline V gene lookup returns CDR1 WNHNN and CDR2 SYGVQD (reference sequence). There are 14 residues in the CDR3. V was shortened by 6 bases and J by 1 base, with 9 bases between the two germline ends. The CDR3 loop is CASRSNGNTGELFF. CDR3 DNA sequence: TGCGCCAGCAGAAGTAACGGGAACACCGGGGAGCTGTTTTTT.

This chain links TRBV30 with TRBJ1-6; 9 nucleotides agree with TRBD1. The CDR3 is made up of 16 amino acids. Germline V lookup: CDR1 GTSNPN, CDR2 SVGIG (reference sequence). The V and J ends lost 1 base and 5 bases, in that order; junction bases with no gene match: 6. In DNA form, the CDR3 reads TGTGCCTGGAGTGGATACAGGGGGCCTGATAATTCACCCCTCCACTTT. The encoded protein is CAWSGYRGPDNSPLHF.

V is TRBV19 and J is TRBJ1-2, with TRBD1 matching 9 bases. This CDR3 contains 15 residues. The germline gives CDR1 LNHDA, CDR2 SQIVND (reference sequence). J gave up 2 bases and V 5 bases, and 6 bases lay outside the gene matches. CDR3 DNA: TGTGCCAGTAGTGATCGGACAGGGGACAACTATGGCTACACCTTC. Translating it yields CASSDRTGDNYGYTF.

This chain links TRBV12-3 or TRBV12-4 with TRBJ1-5, with D tentatively TRBD1 (6 bases). Trimming left V 1 base short and J 10 bases short, with 11 bases between. CDR3 length: 13 amino acids. Written as DNA, the CDR3 is TGTGCCAGCAGTTTAGAAACAGGGCAACCCCAGCATTTT. This encodes CASSLETGQPQHF.

This rearrangement joins TRBV3-1 (or the pseudogene TRBV3-2) to TRBJ2-1; D possibly uses TRBD1 or TRBD2 (5 bases each). The CDR3 has 15 amino acids. Trimming cost V 4 bases and J 6 bases, with 16 bases left between them. Germline V gene sequence: CDR1 LGHDT, CDR2 YNNKEL (reference sequence). The CDR3 sequence: CASSPRDGKINEQFF. The CDR3 DNA follows: TGTGCCAGCAGCCCCCGGGACGGGAAAATCAATGAGCAGTTCTTC.

J is TRBJ1-3 and V is TRBV7-2; tentatively, D is TRBD1 (5 bases). Germline V gene data show CDR1 as SGHTA and CDR2 as FQGNSA. The CDR3 spans 16 residues. Between the trimmed V and J ends, which lost 1 base and 7 bases, there was a span of 17 bases. CDR3 sequence (DNA): TGTGCCAGCAGCTTAGTCAGTCAAGGGGCAGTGAACACCATATATTTT. As protein: CASSLVSQGAVNTIYF.

The CDR3 is CASSPGRTGPRETQYF. The CDR3 DNA follows: TGTGCCAGCTCTCCGGGTAGGACAGGGCCCCGGGAGACCCAGTACTTC. The chain joins TRBV18 to TRBJ2-5, with 8 bases matching TRBD1. V trimming: 6 bases; J trimming: 5 bases; junction bases outside the gene matches: 14. The CDR3 length is 16 residues. Germline values: CDR1 KGHSH, CDR2 LQKENI. Full variable domain (outside the CDR3, taken from reference TRBV18 and TRBJ2-5): NAGVMQNPRHLVRRRGQEARLRCSPMKGHSHVYWYRQLPEEGLKFMVYLQKENIIDESGMPKERFSAEFPKEGPSILRIQQVVRGDSAAYFCASSPGRTGPRETQYFGPGTRLLVL.

V usage is TRBV6-1 and J usage is TRBJ1-5; D unresolved. The CDR3 length is 16 residues. The V and J ends lost 4 bases and 8 bases respectively, with 21 bases between them. Germline CDR1 is MNHNS and CDR2 is SASEGT. CDR3 loop: CASSVESPPHHEPQHF. DNA for the CDR3: TGTGCCAGCAGTGTAGAGTCCCCCCCCCATCATGAGCCCCAGCATTTT.

The chain is built from TRBV9 and TRBJ1-6; 7 bases are a match to TRBD1. Germline CDR1 SGDLS, CDR2 YYNGEE. This CDR3 spans 16 amino acids. Trimming took 3 bases from V and 9 from J; bases not matched to a gene: 12. CDR3 amino acids: CASSAGGTERASPLHF. CDR3 nucleotide sequence: TGTGCCAGCAGCGCAGGTGGGACAGAAAGGGCTTCACCCCTCCACTTT.